These T cell receptor beta chains were read from a single sample in a study of blood T cell repertoires in COVID-19. Using immunoSEQ multiplex PCR, the repertoire was profiled, and TCRdb retains in-frame clones only, with some absent. The sample consists of tens of thousands of clones, 70% to 80% of them appearing once. The sample taken for sequencing was peripheral blood. The receptors were gathered from a woman of 80 years or more with acute or convalescent COVID-19. The CDR3 runs from the conserved cysteine through the conserved F or W. Each record gives: V gene, J gene, D gene, CDR3 length, clone size, CDR3 protein, CDR3 DNA. D genes are given only for firm matches. Clone sizes are given selectively: once, few, many, or a class where the clone is expanded.

V: TRBV7-8; J: TRBJ2-3; D: .; length: 13; size: .; CDR3: CASSHYGGTAQYF; DNA: TGTGCCAGCAGTCACTATGGAGGGACAGCGCAGTATTTT
V: TRBV30; J: TRBJ1-5; D: .; length: 15; size: few; CDR3: CAWSVLGGVGQPQHF; DNA: TGTGCCTGGAGTGTACTCGGGGGGGTCGGTCAGCCCCAGCATTTT
V: TRBV7-2; J: TRBJ2-1; D: .; length: 13; size: .; CDR3: CASSRMTRNEQFF; DNA: TGTGCCAGCAGCAGAATGACTAGAAATGAGCAGTTCTTC
V: TRBV19; J: TRBJ2-2; D: .; length: 13; size: few; CDR3: CASSWRASGELFF; DNA: TGTGCCAGTAGTTGGAGGGCATCCGGGGAGCTGTTTTTT
V: TRBV28; J: TRBJ1-6; D: TRBD1; length: 18; size: .; CDR3: CASRYRGTRSSYNSPLHF; DNA: TGTGCCAGCAGGTACAGGGGGACCAGGAGCTCCTATAATTCACCCCTCCACTTT
V: TRBV28; J: TRBJ1-2; D: TRBD1; length: 13; size: .; CDR3: CASRTQGASGYTF; DNA: TGTGCCAGCAGGACGCAGGGGGCAAGCGGCTACACCTTC
V: TRBV7-8; J: TRBJ2-7; D: .; length: 13; size: .; CDR3: CASSLSSSYEQYF; DNA: TGTGCCAGCAGCTTATCTTCCTCCTACGAGCAGTACTTC
V: TRBV30; J: TRBJ1-2; D: TRBD1; length: 14; size: .; CDR3: CAWRQGTPNYGYTF; DNA: TGTGCCTGGCGACAGGGGACCCCCAACTATGGCTACACCTTC
V: TRBV28; J: TRBJ1-5; D: .; length: 15; size: once; CDR3: CASSSGLLSNQPQHF; DNA: TGTGCCAGCAGTTCGGGACTCCTCAGCAATCAGCCCCAGCATTTT
V: TRBV28; J: TRBJ2-7; D: TRBD2; length: 19; size: few; CDR3: CASSFPLAGGPTTSYEQYF; DNA: TGTGCCAGCAGTTTCCCGTTAGCGGGAGGTCCCACTACCTCCTACGAGCAGTACTTC
V: TRBV14; J: TRBJ2-1; D: .; length: 14; size: .; CDR3: CASSQGGLVNEQFF; DNA: TGTGCCAGCAGCCAGGGGGGACTGGTCAATGAGCAGTTCTTC
V: TRBV5-4; J: TRBJ2-2; D: .; length: 15; size: .; CDR3: CASSLGRTATGELFF; DNA: TGTGCCAGCAGCTTGGGCAGGACAGCCACCGGGGAGCTGTTTTTT
V: TRBV27; J: TRBJ1-6; D: .; length: 16; size: .; CDR3: CASSTDLGNDNSPLHF; DNA: TGTGCCAGCAGTACGGACTTAGGCAACGATAATTCACCCCTCCACTTT
V: TRBV27; J: TRBJ2-3; D: .; length: 19; size: few; CDR3: CASSTRSGRIKGWTDTQYF; DNA: TGTGCCAGCAGTACCCGGAGCGGCCGAATAAAGGGTTGGACAGATACGCAGTATTTT
V: TRBV3-1/TRBV3-2; J: TRBJ2-7; D: .; length: 13; size: .; CDR3: CASSLGDSYEQYF; DNA: TGTGCCAGCAGCCTTGGAGACAGCTACGAGCAGTACTTC
V: TRBV6-6; J: TRBJ1-3; D: TRBD1; length: 16; size: .; CDR3: CASRPRQGATGNTIYF; DNA: TGTGCCAGCAGGCCTCGACAGGGGGCCACTGGAAACACCATATATTTT
V: TRBV6-6; J: TRBJ1-5; D: .; length: 14; size: .; CDR3: CASSYSTRNQPQHF; DNA: TGTGCCAGCAGTTACTCGACTAGGAATCAGCCCCAGCATTTT
V: TRBV24-1; J: TRBJ2-5; D: TRBD2; length: 16; size: .; CDR3: CATSDPLAGGKETQYF; DNA: TGTGCCACCAGTGACCCCCTAGCGGGAGGGAAAGAGACCCAGTACTTC
V: TRBV11-2; J: TRBJ1-4; D: TRBD1; length: 17; size: once; CDR3: CASSLGGAGAPNEKLFF; DNA: TGTGCCAGCAGCCTAGGGGGCGCAGGGGCACCTAATGAAAAACTGTTTTTT
V: TRBV7-9; J: TRBJ2-3; D: TRBD2; length: 15; size: .; CDR3: CASSQSGGSTDTQYF; DNA: TGTGCCAGCAGCCAAAGCGGGGGTAGCACAGATACGCAGTATTTT
V: TRBV28; J: TRBJ1-5; D: TRBD1; length: 15; size: few; CDR3: CASTNGGTGGQPQHF; DNA: TGTGCCAGTACCAATGGGGGGACAGGGGGTCAGCCCCAGCATTTT
V: TRBV7-9; J: TRBJ2-1; D: TRBD2; length: 15; size: .; CDR3: CASSLTSGSHPEQFF; DNA: TGTGCCAGCAGCTTGACTAGCGGGAGTCACCCTGAGCAGTTCTTC
V: TRBV7-7; J: TRBJ1-4; D: TRBD1; length: 15; size: .; CDR3: CASSLGGTVNEKLFF; DNA: TGTGCTAGCAGCTTAGGCGGGACAGTTAATGAAAAACTGTTTTTT
V: TRBV7-2; J: TRBJ2-3; D: TRBD2; length: 18; size: .; CDR3: CASSSLLTSGSSTDTQYF; DNA: TGTGCCAGCAGCTCACTTTTGACTAGCGGGAGCAGCACAGATACGCAGTATTTT
V: TRBV7-2; J: TRBJ2-2; D: TRBD2; length: 16; size: .; CDR3: CASSLASGRASGELFF; DNA: TGTGCCAGCAGCTTAGCGAGCGGGAGGGCTTCCGGGGAGCTGTTTTTT
V: TRBV19; J: TRBJ2-5; D: TRBD1; length: 16; size: once; CDR3: CASSKARTGAQETQYF; DNA: TGTGCCAGTAGTAAGGCCCGGACAGGGGCTCAAGAGACCCAGTACTTC
V: TRBV6-5; J: TRBJ2-1; D: TRBD1; length: 14; size: .; CDR3: CASSVDGTGYEQFF; DNA: TGTGCCAGCAGCGTCGACGGGACAGGGTATGAGCAGTTCTTC
V: TRBV14; J: TRBJ2-7; D: TRBD1; length: 15; size: .; CDR3: CASSPLGDRGHEQYF; DNA: TGTGCCAGCAGCCCCTTGGGGGACAGGGGCCACGAGCAGTACTTC
V: TRBV28; J: TRBJ2-1; D: .; length: 13; size: .; CDR3: CASSFRGGNEQFF; DNA: TGTGCCAGCAGTTTTAGGGGGGGGAATGAGCAGTTCTTC
V: TRBV2; J: TRBJ2-7; D: .; length: 14; size: few; CDR3: CASSPPDTSYEQYF; DNA: TGTGCCAGCAGTCCCCCGGACACCTCCTACGAGCAGTACTTC
V: TRBV27; J: TRBJ1-1; D: .; length: 14; size: .; CDR3: CASSLEGLGTEAFF; DNA: TGTGCCAGCAGTTTAGAGGGCTTGGGAACTGAAGCTTTCTTT
V: TRBV7-8; J: TRBJ1-2; D: TRBD1; length: 16; size: .; CDR3: CASSLGLGQQGYGYTF; DNA: TGTGCCAGCAGCTTAGGGCTCGGGCAACAGGGGTATGGCTACACCTTC
V: TRBV4-3; J: TRBJ2-7; D: TRBD2; length: 15; size: .; CDR3: CASSQVVGGPYEQYF; DNA: TGCGCCAGCAGCCAAGTTGTGGGAGGGCCCTACGAGCAGTACTTC
V: TRBV4-1; J: TRBJ1-2; D: TRBD1; length: 14; size: .; CDR3: CASSQRDRSYGYTF; DNA: TGCGCCAGCAGCCAGAGGGACAGATCCTATGGCTACACCTTC
V: TRBV11-2; J: TRBJ2-6; D: .; length: 16; size: .; CDR3: CASSLDIGVGANVLTF; DNA: TGTGCCAGCAGCTTAGACATCGGGGTAGGGGCCAACGTCCTGACTTTC
V: TRBV5-4; J: TRBJ2-1; D: TRBD2; length: 14; size: .; CDR3: CASSLGLAVDEQFF; DNA: TGTGCCAGCAGCTTGGGACTAGCTGTCGATGAGCAGTTCTTC
V: TRBV29-1; J: TRBJ2-5; D: TRBD1; length: 16; size: .; CDR3: CSVDKWGTGGLETQYF; DNA: TGCAGCGTTGACAAATGGGGGACAGGGGGCCTGGAGACCCAGTACTTC
V: TRBV7-2; J: TRBJ2-7; D: .; length: 14; size: .; CDR3: CASSLPAGKYEQYF; DNA: TGTGCCAGCAGCTTACCCGCGGGGAAATACGAGCAGTACTTC
V: TRBV19; J: TRBJ2-1; D: TRBD1; length: 15; size: .; CDR3: CASSETGDYYNEQFF; DNA: TGTGCCAGTAGTGAAACAGGGGATTACTACAATGAGCAGTTCTTC
V: TRBV7-2; J: TRBJ2-3; D: TRBD2; length: 16; size: .; CDR3: CASSPRGGRGTDTQYF; DNA: TGTGCCAGCAGCCCCCGCGGCGGGAGAGGGACAGATACGCAGTATTTT
V: TRBV7-2; J: TRBJ2-5; D: .; length: 17; size: .; CDR3: CASSPKRSGGNQETQYF; DNA: TGTGCCAGCAGCCCAAAGCGTAGCGGTGGGAACCAAGAGACCCAGTACTTC
V: TRBV19; J: TRBJ1-2; D: .; length: 15; size: .; CDR3: CASSPLGKAGNGYTF; DNA: TGTGCCAGTAGTCCCCTCGGCAAGGCCGGGAACGGCTACACCTTC